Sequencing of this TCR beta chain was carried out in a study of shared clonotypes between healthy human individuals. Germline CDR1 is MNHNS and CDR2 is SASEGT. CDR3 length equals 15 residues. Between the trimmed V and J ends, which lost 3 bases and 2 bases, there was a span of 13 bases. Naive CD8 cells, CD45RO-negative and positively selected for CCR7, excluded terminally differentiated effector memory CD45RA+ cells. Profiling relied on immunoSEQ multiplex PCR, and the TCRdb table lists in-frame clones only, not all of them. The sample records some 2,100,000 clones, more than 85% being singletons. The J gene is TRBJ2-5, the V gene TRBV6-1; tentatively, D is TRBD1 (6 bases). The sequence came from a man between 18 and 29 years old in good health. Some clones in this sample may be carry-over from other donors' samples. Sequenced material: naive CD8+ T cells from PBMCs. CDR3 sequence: CASSDWGTQQETQYF. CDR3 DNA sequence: TGTGCCAGCAGTGATTGGGGGACACAGCAAGAGACCCAGTACTTC.